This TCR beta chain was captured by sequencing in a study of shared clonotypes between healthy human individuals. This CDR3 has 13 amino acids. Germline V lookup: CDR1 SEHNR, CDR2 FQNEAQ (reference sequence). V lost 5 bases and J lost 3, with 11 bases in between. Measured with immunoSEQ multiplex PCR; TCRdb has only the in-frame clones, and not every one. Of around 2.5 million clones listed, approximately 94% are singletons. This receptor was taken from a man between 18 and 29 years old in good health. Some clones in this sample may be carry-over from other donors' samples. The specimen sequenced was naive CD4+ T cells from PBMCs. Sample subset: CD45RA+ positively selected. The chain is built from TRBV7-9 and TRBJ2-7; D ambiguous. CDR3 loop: CASSPLGLYEQYF. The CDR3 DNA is TGTGCCAGCAGCCCCCTAGGGCTCTACGAGCAGTACTTC.